This TCR beta chain came from a study of spatial heterogeneity in lung cancer. This clonotype was found many times. In TCRdb, the 5' RACE reads were re-called with MiXCR into one record per CDR3 protein. This table has 35,000 to 45,000 distinct CDR3 sequences, roughly 4.9% appearing once. The V end lost 5 bases, the J end lost 6 bases, and 16 bases lay between the germline ends. There are 14 residues in the CDR3. Per the germline V gene, CDR1 is MDHEN and CDR2 is SYDVKM. As for time point: sample taken at primary tumor resection. The input material, whole RNA from tumor, nontumor lung or frozen PBMC, was sequenced unsorted.

The gene calls are TRBV28 and TRBJ2-5; tentatively, D is TRBD1 (5 bases). The clonotype was recovered from a female donor with early-stage non-small cell lung cancer. The starting material was PBMCs, obtained at surgery. CDR3 nucleotides: TGTGCCAGCAGTAGCCCGGAAAGGGGAAAGACCCAGTACTTC. Residues: CASSSPERGKTQYF.